Reported below is one TCR beta chain. Its target is unknown. This sample stems from a study of cytomegalovirus exposure and HLA in healthy donors. In the study overall: Genotyping of hundreds of donors showed that about 83% belonged to the Caucasian-associated ancestry cluster.

Primers: 60 Vbeta forward and 13 Jbeta reverse. Sequencing was performed with immunoSEQ multiplex PCR; in TCRdb, only in-frame clones are kept and a portion is missing. The table records around 97,000 clones, roughly two thirds of them present only once. Germline CDR1 is SGHTA and CDR2 is FQGTGA. V was pared by 4 bases and J by 3 bases, with 18 bases between. There are 16 residues in the CDR3. Findings of the study overall: Reported performance of the classifier showed diagnosis of cytomegalovirus status with high specificity and sensitivity. With DRB1 most and HLA-C fewest, TCR association rates differed between HLA loci in a later analysis.

The specimen was PBMCs. The rearrangement uses TRBV7-3 and TRBJ2-5; D possibly corresponds to TRBD2 (6 bases). The clonotype comes from a man aged 35 to 55 in good health and CMV-seronegative. The CDR3, as DNA: TGTGCCAGCAGCTCCCTGGGGGGAGTTGGGGAAGAGACCCAGTACTTC. This translates into CASSSLGGVGEETQYF.